This T cell receptor (beta chain) originates from a study of OX40 agonist ivuxolimab in advanced cancers. Study-wide results and caveats: Among patients with partial responses at 0.1-3.0 mg/kg, clonal expansion was among the lowest.

The sampling schedule covered blood at baseline, cycle 4 day 1, and cycle 7 day 1. In this sample, this clone turned up a few times. The antigen is unknown. Assay used: immunoSEQ multiplex PCR; TCRdb lists only in-frame clones, some missing. The table has 70,000 to 75,000 clones, about 88% seen once; the top ten hold 0.85% to 1.4%. The V and J ends lost 3 bases and 7 bases respectively, with 15 bases between them. CDR3 length: 14 amino acids. Germline V lookup: CDR1 MDHEN, CDR2 SYDVKM. This receptor was identified in an adult with an advanced solid tumor such as melanoma, head and neck, liver or kidney cancer. The specimen was CD4+ or CD8+ T cells sorted from blood, collected in a trial of the OX40 agonist ivuxolimab. V and J are TRBV28 and TRBJ2-5; D gene uncertain. CDR3 DNA: TGTGCCAGCAGTTTTAAGGGCCTCATGGGGACCCAGTACTTC. As protein: CASSFKGLMGTQYF. The full variable domain, rest sourced from reference TRBV28 and TRBJ2-5, is DVKVTQSSRYLVKRTGEKVFLECVQDMDHENMFWYRQDPGLGLRLIYFSYDVKMKEKGDIPEGYSVSREKKERFSLILESASTNQTSMYLCASSFKGLMGTQYFGPGTRLLVL.